This TCR beta chain was found in a study of T cells in tuberculosis. The length of the CDR3 is 13 residues. The germline gives CDR1 MNHEY, CDR2 SMNVEV (reference sequence). Unmatched junction bases numbered 4, after V lost 4 bases and J lost 8 bases. Time point: new active TB diagnosis, blood taken before or within 7 days of starting treatment. Assay: immunoSEQ multiplex PCR; the TCRdb copy retains only in-frame clones and omits some. Of approximately 34,000 clones detected, approximately 90% appear once; the ten largest clones hold 2.4%. J is TRBJ1-1 and V is TRBV27; TRBD1 matches 10 bases. This clonotype was sampled from an adult with tuberculosis. The sample was PBMCs, taken at tuberculosis diagnosis. For the CDR3, the DNA is TGTGCCAGCAGTTCTGACAGGGGGCGCGAAGCTTTCTTT. It specifies CASSSDRGREAFF.